Given below is one T cell receptor (beta chain) in context. The V segment lost 3 bases and the J segment 0 bases; nucleotides outside the gene matches: 5. CDR1 and CDR2 from the germline V gene are SGHTA and FQGNSA. The CDR3 loop spans 18 amino acids. Methods used by the authors: Quantification of nucleated cells was approximated via reference gene primer amplification. Sequencing was performed with immunoSEQ multiplex PCR; in TCRdb, only in-frame clones are kept and a portion is missing. D and trimming come from the DNA, and the V and J calls and clone size come from that table. Altogether about 320,000 clones are present, roughly nine tenths being singletons, with the ten largest covering under 6.5%. The sample is drawn from a study of blood T cell repertoires in COVID-19. Turning to the study itself: Donors in the United States, Italy and Spain gave samples during acute or convalescent COVID-19. Nucleic acid was either cDNA or gDNA, and it came from T cells, B-cell-depleted T cells, or PBMCs.

This chain connects TRBV7-2 to TRBJ2-1; 13 bases line up with TRBD2. The source of this sequence is a man between 18 and 29 years old who had recovered from COVID-19. Sequencing was carried out using peripheral blood. CDR3 DNA sequence: TGTGCCAGCAGCTTTTCCGGGACTAGCGGGGCCTCCTACAATGAGCAGTTCTTC. Residues: CASSFSGTSGASYNEQFF.